This T cell receptor beta chain was recorded in a study of T cell repertoires in cytomegalovirus infection. The overall study: Both recently identified HLA-C-restricted and well-studied HLA-B-restricted CMV epitopes were used in the study. Public TCR beta signatures marked donors with CMV infection and the matching HLA.

Only a few counts were recorded for this clonotype. What it recognizes is unknown. TCRdb re-called the reads through MiXCR, storing one row per CDR3 protein. The table lists some 350,000 distinct CDR3 sequences, approximately 32% of them singletons. This CDR3 is built from 18 residues. Germline lookup yields CDR1 MNHNS and CDR2 SASEGT. V was clipped by 2 bases and J by 0 bases, with 14 bases between them. Study results and limitations: HLA-C-restricted CMV-specific TCR beta clonotypes were dominant in the ex vivo response.

The chain carries TRBV6-1 and TRBJ2-6; D is undetermined. The TCR was taken from a human donor in good health (CMV status not recorded). Some clones in this sample may be carry-over from other donors' samples. Here the sequenced sample was cultured PBMCs, taken from culture after CMV antigen stimulation. The CDR3 is CASSETVVLSSGANVLTF. The CDR3, as DNA: TGTGCCAGCAGTGAAACAGTGGTTTTGAGCTCTGGGGCCAACGTCCTGACTTTC.